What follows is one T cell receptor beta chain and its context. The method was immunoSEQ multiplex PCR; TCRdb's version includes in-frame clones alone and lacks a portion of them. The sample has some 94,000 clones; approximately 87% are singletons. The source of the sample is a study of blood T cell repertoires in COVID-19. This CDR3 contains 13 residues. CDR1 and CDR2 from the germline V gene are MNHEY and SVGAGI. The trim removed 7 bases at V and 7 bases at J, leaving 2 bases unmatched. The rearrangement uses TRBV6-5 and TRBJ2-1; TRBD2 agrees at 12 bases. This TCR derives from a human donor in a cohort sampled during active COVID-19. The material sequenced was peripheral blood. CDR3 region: CASTTSGRNEQFF. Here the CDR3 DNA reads TGTGCCAGCACAACTAGCGGGAGGAATGAGCAGTTCTTC.